The 9 T cell receptor beta chains reported below all come from one sample, sequenced in a study of T cells after yellow fever vaccination. One entry per CDR3 protein, called by TCRdb with MiXCR from the 5' RACE reads. The sample lists some 560,000 distinct CDR3 sequences; roughly 19% were seen once. The sequenced sample was PBMCs, obtained 15 days after the yellow fever booster vaccination. The origin of the receptors is a man in his thirties or forties who received the YFV17D yellow fever vaccine.

This clonotype was seen only a few times. The genes are TRBV6-1 and TRBJ2-3; 8 bases map to TRBD2. CDR3 size: 13 residues. Germline V gene sequence: CDR1 MNHNS, CDR2 SASEGT. The V gene end was trimmed by 10 bases and the J gene end by 9 bases; junction bases not matched to a gene: 12. The CDR3: CATSGGVTGTQYF. CDR3 coding DNA: TGTGCCACCTCGGGGGGGGTGACGGGGACGCAGTATTTT.

This clonotype turned up a few times. This chain joins TRBV20-1 and TRBJ2-7; possibly TRBD1 for D (6 bases). The CDR3 runs 14 residues. The V gene's germline CDR1 is DFQATT and CDR2 SNEGSKA (reference sequence). The V and J ends lost 4 bases and 5 bases respectively, with 18 bases between them. DNA for the CDR3: TGCAGTGCTACCCGAGGGGGTCAATTGCACGAGCAGTACTTC. This codes for CSATRGGQLHEQYF.

The chain recombines TRBV27 with TRBJ2-5, with a tentative D call TRBD1 (5 bases). Germline V gives CDR1 MNHEY, CDR2 SMNVEV (reference sequence). The CDR3 length is 15 residues. V was shortened by 3 bases and J by 2 bases, with 13 bases between the two germline ends. CDR3 sequence (DNA): TGTGCCAGCAGTTTTTGGACAAATACTCAAGAGACCCAGTACTTC. It yields the protein CASSFWTNTQETQYF.

This clonotype was counted a few times. The chain uses TRBV11-2 and TRBJ1-2, with 7 positions matching TRBD1. Germline V lookup: CDR1 SGHAT, CDR2 FQNNGV. The V gene end was trimmed by 4 bases and the J gene end by 8 bases; junction bases not matched to a gene: 7. CDR3 length equals 13 residues. The CDR3 reads CASSWPDRYGYTF. The CDR3 bases are TGTGCCAGCAGCTGGCCGGACAGGTACGGCTACACCTTC.

This clonotype has only a few counts. The V gene is TRBV5-1, the J gene TRBJ2-2; 13 bases are a match to TRBD2. Losses at the gene ends were 4 bases for V and 3 bases for J; bases not matched to a gene: 9. CDR1 and CDR2 from the germline V gene are SGHRS and YFSETQ. The CDR3 totals 18 residues. The CDR3 region is CASSKERTSGSYTGELFF. Here the CDR3 DNA reads TGCGCCAGCAGCAAAGAACGGACTAGCGGGAGTTACACCGGGGAGCTGTTTTTT.

This clonotype was counted between two and nine times. The chain is built from TRBV5-1 and TRBJ2-3; D is uncertain. Trimming pared 4 bases from V and 3 bases from J, leaving 12 bases between. This CDR3 is built from 14 residues. Germline CDR1 and CDR2: SGHRS and YFSETQ. CDR3 protein: CASSLFGPTDTQYF. The CDR3 region has the DNA TGCGCCAGCAGCCTGTTTGGACCTACAGATACGCAGTATTTT.

A few counts support this clonotype. The chain carries TRBV7-2 and TRBJ2-1; 9 bases fit TRBD2. The length of the CDR3 is 14 residues. After removal of 2 bases from V and 6 bases from J, the junction contained 2 bases not matched to a gene. In germline, CDR1 is SGHTA, CDR2 FQGNSA. The CDR3 nucleotides are TGTGCCAGCAGCTTACTTAGCGGGAGCAATGAGCAGTTCTTC. This gives the protein CASSLLSGSNEQFF.

The table lists this clonotype with a few counts. This chain links TRBV5-1 with TRBJ2-2, with D possibly matching TRBD2 (6 bases). The germline CDR1 and CDR2 sequences are SGHRS and YFSETQ. The CDR3 covers 17 residues. The V gene lost 1 base and the J gene lost 6 bases, with 19 bases spanning the gap. CDR3 sequence (DNA): TGCGCCAGCAGCTTGTCCCGTAGTGAGACTAGAGCCGGGGAGCTGTTTTTT. Translation: CASSLSRSETRAGELFF.

This clonotype was counted at least ten times. The chain employs TRBV20-1 and TRBJ2-3; the D gene is possibly TRBD2 (6 bases). Trimming took off 5 bases at V and 6 bases at J, with 9 bases between the two ends. The CDR3 totals 11 residues. The germline V gene has CDR1 DFQATT and CDR2 SNEGSKA (reference sequence). The CDR3 sequence: CSADGGDTQYF. The CDR3 DNA is TGCAGTGCTGATGGGGGGGATACGCAGTATTTT.